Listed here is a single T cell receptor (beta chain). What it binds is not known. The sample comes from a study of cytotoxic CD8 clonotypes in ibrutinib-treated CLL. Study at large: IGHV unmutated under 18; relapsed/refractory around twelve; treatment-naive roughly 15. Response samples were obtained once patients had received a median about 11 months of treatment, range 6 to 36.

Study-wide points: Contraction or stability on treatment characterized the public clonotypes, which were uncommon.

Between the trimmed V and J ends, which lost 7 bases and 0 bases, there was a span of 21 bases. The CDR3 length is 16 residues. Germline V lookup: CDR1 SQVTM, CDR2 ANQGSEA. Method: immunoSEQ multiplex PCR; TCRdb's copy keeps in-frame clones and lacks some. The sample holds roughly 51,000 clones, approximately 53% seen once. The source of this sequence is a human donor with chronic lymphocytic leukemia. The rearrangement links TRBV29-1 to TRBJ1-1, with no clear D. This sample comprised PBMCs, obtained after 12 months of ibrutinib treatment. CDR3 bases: TGCAGCGCCCAAGGACCAGCGGGAGCGATGAACACTGAAGCTTTCTTT. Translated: CSAQGPAGAMNTEAFF.